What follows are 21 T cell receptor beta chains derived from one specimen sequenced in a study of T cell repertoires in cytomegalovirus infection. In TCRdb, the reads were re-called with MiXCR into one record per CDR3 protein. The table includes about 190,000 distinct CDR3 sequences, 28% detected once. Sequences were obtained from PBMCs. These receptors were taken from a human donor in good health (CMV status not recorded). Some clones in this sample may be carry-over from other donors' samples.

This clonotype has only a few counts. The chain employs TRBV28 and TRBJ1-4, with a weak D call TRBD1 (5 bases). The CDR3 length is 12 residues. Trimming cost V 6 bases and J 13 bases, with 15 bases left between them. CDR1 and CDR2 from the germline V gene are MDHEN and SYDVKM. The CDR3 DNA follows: TGTGCCAGCAGCGACGGGACGAGGGGACTGTTTTTT. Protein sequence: CASSDGTRGLFF.

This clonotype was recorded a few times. The CDR3 spells CASSNSDTQYF. CDR3 bases: TGTGCCAGCAGCAATTCTGATACGCAGTATTTT. The chain recombines TRBV11-2 with TRBJ2-3, with D hard to call. The length of the CDR3 is 11 residues. V was pared by 5 bases and J by 6 bases, with 6 bases between. The germline V gene has CDR1 SGHAT and CDR2 FQNNGV.

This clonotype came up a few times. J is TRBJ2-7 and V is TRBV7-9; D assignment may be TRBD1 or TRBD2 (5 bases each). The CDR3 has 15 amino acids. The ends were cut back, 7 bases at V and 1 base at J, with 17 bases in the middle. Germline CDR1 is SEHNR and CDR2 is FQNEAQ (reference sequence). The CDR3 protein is CASTLGVASSYEQYF. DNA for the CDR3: TGTGCCAGCACCCTGGGGGTAGCCTCGTCCTACGAGCAGTACTTC.

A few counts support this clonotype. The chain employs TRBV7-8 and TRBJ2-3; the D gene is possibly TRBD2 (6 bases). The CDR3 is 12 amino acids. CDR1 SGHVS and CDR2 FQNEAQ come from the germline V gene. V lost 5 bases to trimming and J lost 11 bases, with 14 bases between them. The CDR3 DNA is TGTGCCAGCAGCCCTCCCCGAGCGGGGCAGTATTTT. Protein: CASSPPRAGQYF. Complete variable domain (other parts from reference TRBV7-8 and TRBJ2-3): GAGVSQSPRYKVAKRGQDVALRCDPISGHVSLFWYQQALGQGPEFLTYFQNEAQLDKSGLPSDRFFAERPEGSVSTLKIQRTQQEDSAVYLCASSPPRAGQYFGPGTRLTVL.

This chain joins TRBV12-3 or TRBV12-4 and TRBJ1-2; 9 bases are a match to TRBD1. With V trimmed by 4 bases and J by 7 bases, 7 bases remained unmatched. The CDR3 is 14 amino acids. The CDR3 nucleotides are TGTGCCAGCAGTTCCGGGACAGGGTGGGCTGGCTACACCTTC. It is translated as CASSSGTGWAGYTF.

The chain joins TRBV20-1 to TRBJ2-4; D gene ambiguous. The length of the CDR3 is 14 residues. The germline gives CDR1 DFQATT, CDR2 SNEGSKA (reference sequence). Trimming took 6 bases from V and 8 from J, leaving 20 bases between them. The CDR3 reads CSAAPPDLVDIQYF. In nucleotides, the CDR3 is TGCAGTGCCGCCCCGCCGGACCTGGTGGACATTCAGTACTTC.

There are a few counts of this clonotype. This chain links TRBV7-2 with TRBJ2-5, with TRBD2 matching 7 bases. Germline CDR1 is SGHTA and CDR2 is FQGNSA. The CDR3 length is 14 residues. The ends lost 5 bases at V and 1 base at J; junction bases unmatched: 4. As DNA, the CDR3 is TGTGCCAGCAGCCAAGCGGGAACCCAAGAGACCCAGTACTTC. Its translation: CASSQAGTQETQYF. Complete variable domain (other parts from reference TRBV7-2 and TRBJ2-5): GAGVSQSPSNKVTEKGKDVELRCDPISGHTALYWYRQSLGQGLEFLIYFQGNSAPDKSGLPSDRFSAERTGGSVSTLTIQRTQQEDSAVYLCASSQAGTQETQYFGPGTRLLVL.

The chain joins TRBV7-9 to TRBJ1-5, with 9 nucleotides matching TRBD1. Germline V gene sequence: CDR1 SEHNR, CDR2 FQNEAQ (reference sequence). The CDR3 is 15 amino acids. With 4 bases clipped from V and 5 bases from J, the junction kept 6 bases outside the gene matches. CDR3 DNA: TGTGCCAGCAGCTCCGGGACAGGGAGGTATCAGCCCCAGCATTTT. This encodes CASSSGTGRYQPQHF.

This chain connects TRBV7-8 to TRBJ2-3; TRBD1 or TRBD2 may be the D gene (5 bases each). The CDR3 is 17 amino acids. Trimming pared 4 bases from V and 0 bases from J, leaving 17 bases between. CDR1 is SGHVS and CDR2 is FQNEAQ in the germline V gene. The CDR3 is CASSSTGTSSSTDTQYF. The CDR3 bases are TGTGCCAGCAGCTCCACCGGGACCTCGTCTAGCACAGATACGCAGTATTTT.

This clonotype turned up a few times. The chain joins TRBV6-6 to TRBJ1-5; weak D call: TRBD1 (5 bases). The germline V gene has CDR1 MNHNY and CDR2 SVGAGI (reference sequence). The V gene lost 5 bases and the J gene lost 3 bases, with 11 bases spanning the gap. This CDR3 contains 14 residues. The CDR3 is CASSLDSLNQPQHF. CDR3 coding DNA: TGTGCCAGCAGTCTTGACAGCCTCAATCAGCCCCAGCATTTT.

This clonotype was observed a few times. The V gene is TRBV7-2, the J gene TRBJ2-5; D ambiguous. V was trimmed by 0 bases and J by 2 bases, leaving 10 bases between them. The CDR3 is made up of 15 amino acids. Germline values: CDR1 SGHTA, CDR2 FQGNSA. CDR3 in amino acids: CASSLAPGLQETQYF. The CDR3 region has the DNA TGTGCCAGCAGCTTAGCGCCAGGTCTACAAGAGACCCAGTACTTC.

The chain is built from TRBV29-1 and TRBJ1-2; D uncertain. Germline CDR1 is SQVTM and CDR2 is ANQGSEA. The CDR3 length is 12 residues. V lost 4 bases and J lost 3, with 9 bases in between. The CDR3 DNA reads TGCAGCGTTGTGAAAAGAGACTATGGCTACACCTTC. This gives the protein CSVVKRDYGYTF.

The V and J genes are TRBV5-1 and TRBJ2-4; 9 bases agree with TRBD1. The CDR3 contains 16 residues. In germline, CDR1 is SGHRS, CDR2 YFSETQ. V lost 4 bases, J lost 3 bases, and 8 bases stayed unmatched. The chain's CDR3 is CASSLTPTGGKNIQYF. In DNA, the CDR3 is TGCGCCAGCAGCCTCACCCCGACAGGGGGCAAAAACATTCAGTACTTC.

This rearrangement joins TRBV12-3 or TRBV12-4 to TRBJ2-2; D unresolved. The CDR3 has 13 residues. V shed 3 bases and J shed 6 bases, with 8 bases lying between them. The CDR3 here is CASSFNTAGELFF. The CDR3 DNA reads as TGTGCCAGCAGTTTCAATACAGCCGGGGAGCTGTTTTTT.

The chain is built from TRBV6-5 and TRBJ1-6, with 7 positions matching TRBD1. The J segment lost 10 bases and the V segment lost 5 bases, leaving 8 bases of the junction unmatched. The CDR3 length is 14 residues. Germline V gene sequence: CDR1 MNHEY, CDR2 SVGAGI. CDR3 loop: CASSRDRADSPLHF. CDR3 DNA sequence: TGTGCCAGCAGTCGCGACAGGGCAGACTCACCCCTCCACTTT.

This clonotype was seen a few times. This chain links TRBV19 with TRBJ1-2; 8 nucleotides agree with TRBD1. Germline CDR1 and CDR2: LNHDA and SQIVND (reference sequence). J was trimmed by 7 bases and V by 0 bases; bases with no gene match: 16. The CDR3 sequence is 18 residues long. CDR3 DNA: TGTGCCAGTAGTATAGATGGGACGGACAGGGAACTTTTTCGTGGCTACACCTTC. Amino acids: CASSIDGTDRELFRGYTF.

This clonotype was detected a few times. DNA of the CDR3: TGCAGTGCTAGACCCCCCGCCAGCACAGATACGCAGTATTTT. This gives the protein CSARPPASTDTQYF. This chain joins TRBV20-1 and TRBJ2-3; D is undetermined. Germline V gene lookup returns CDR1 DFQATT and CDR2 SNEGSKA (reference sequence). CDR3 size: 14 residues. Trimming removed 2 bases from V and 0 bases from J, with 9 bases in between.

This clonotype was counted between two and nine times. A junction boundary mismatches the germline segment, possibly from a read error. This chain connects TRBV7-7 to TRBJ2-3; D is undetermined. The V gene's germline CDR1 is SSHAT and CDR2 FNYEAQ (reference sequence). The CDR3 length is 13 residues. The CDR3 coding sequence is TGTGCTAGCAGCCCCCAACCCGCGGATACGCAGTATTTT. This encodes CASSPQPADTQYF.

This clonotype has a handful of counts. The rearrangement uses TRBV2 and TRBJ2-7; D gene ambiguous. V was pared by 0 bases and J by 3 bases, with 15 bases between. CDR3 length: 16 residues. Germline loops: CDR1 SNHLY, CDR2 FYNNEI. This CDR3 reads CASSEALGDERYEQYF. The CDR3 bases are TGTGCCAGCAGTGAAGCCCTCGGCGACGAACGCTACGAGCAGTACTTC.

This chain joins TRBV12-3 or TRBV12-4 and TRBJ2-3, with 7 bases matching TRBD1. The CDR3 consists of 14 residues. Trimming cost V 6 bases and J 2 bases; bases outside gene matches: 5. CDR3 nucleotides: TGTGCCAGCAGGGAAGGGACAGACACAGATACGCAGTATTTT. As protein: CASREGTDTDTQYF.

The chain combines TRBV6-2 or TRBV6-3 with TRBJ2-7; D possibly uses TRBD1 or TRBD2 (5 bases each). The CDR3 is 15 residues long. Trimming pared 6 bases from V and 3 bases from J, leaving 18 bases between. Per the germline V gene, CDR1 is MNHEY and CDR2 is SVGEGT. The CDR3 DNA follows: TGTGCCAGCAGGAGGCCCGGGACGGAAATCTACGAGCAGTACTTC. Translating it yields CASRRPGTEIYEQYF.